This TCR beta chain was sequenced in a study of breast tumors, draining lymph nodes, adjacent tissues. Samples came from axillary lymph nodes draining the breast cancer. The CDR3 spans 15 residues. V was shortened by 4 bases and J by 10 bases, with 17 bases between the two germline ends. Germline V gene sequence: CDR1 MNHNY, CDR2 SVGAGI (reference sequence). MiXCR, applied by TCRdb to the multiplex PCR reads, yields one record per CDR3 protein. The table shows about 200,000 distinct CDR3 sequences, with 30% to 35% occurring only once. This sequence joins TRBV6-6 and TRBJ1-6; weak D call: TRBD1 (5 bases). The sequence was collected from a female donor with breast cancer. Some clones in this sample may be carry-over from other donors' samples. Sequences were obtained from axillary lymph node tissue. CDR3 DNA: TGTGCCAGCAGTTCCGGGGCCCTGGTAGGGTCACCCCTCCACTTT. It specifies CASSSGALVGSPLHF.